This T cell receptor (beta chain) appears in the sequencing data of a study of control samples from healthy donors and cancer patients. The repertoire was sequenced with immunoSEQ multiplex PCR; TCRdb's copy has only in-frame clones and lacks some. The data show over 150,000 clones, roughly 94% seen once. This clone appeared a single time. The germline V gene encodes CDR1 SGHTS and CDR2 YDEGEE. The CDR3 length is 15 residues. V was clipped by 3 bases and J by 4 bases; unmatched bases: 4. The clonotype comes from a woman younger than 30 in good health. The sequencing sample was made of blood. V is TRBV5-8 and J is TRBJ2-1; 10 bases line up with TRBD1. CDR3 bases: TGTGCCAGCAGCTGGGGACAGGGGTGGTACAATGAGCAGTTCTTC. It is translated as CASSWGQGWYNEQFF.